Presented here are 22 T cell receptor beta chains from one specimen sequenced in a study of early T cells in non-severe SARS-CoV-2 infection. From the 5' RACE reads, TCRdb called clonotypes with MiXCR, one entry per CDR3 protein. The table has some 61,000 distinct CDR3 sequences, approximately 13% seen once; the top ten hold about 8.3%. Sequencing was carried out using whole blood. The receptors stem from an adult who was a healthcare worker with PCR-confirmed SARS-CoV-2 infection or an uninfected control (not recorded which).

A few counts support this clonotype. V gene TRBV15 combines with J gene TRBJ2-5; maybe TRBD1 (6 bases). V dropped 1 base and J dropped 1 base, with 10 bases sitting between them. The CDR3 is made up of 15 amino acids. Per the germline V gene, CDR1 is LNHNV and CDR2 is YYDKDF (reference sequence). CDR3: CATSRGGGGQETQYF. The CDR3 nucleotides read TGTGCCACCAGCAGAGGAGGGGGTGGCCAAGAGACCCAGTACTTC.

J is TRBJ1-5 and V is TRBV9; D is undetermined. V was clipped by 4 bases and J by 6 bases, with 14 bases between them. The germline V gene encodes CDR1 SGDLS and CDR2 YYNGEE. This CDR3 contains 14 residues. The CDR3 DNA sequence: TGTGCCAGCAGCCTGGACCCCTTAGGTCAGCCCCAGCATTTT. The encoded protein is CASSLDPLGQPQHF.

This clonotype was seen repeatedly, ten times or more. The chain links TRBV7-9 to TRBJ2-2; no definite D call. The germline V gene has CDR1 SEHNR and CDR2 FQNEAQ (reference sequence). Trimming cost V 0 bases and J 1 base, with 12 bases left between them. The length of the CDR3 is 17 residues. CDR3 amino acids: CASSLAVGRLNTGELFF. The DNA of the CDR3 is TGTGCCAGCAGCTTAGCCGTCGGAAGATTGAACACCGGGGAGCTGTTTTTT. The whole variable domain, filled in from reference TRBV7-9 and TRBJ2-2, reads DTGVSQNPRHKITKRGQNVTFRCDPISEHNRLYWYRQTLGQGPEFLTYFQNEAQLEKSRLLSDRFSAERPKGSFSTLEIQRTEQGDSAMYLCASSLAVGRLNTGELFFGEGSRLTVL.

The table lists this clonotype with many counts. The chain joins TRBV7-6 to TRBJ2-2; a possible D gene is TRBD2 (6 bases). V lost 1 base and J 6 bases, leaving 15 bases between the germline ends. The germline CDR1 and CDR2 sequences are SGHVS and FNYEAQ. CDR3 length: 16 amino acids. CDR3 DNA: TGTGCCAGCAGCTTAGAACAACTAGCTGTCCCCGGGGAGCTGTTTTTT. Protein sequence: CASSLEQLAVPGELFF.

Ten or more counts support this clonotype. The V call is TRBV6-5, the J call TRBJ1-5; D remains unclear. Trimming cost V 6 bases and J 2 bases, with 11 bases left between them. CDR1 and CDR2 (germline): MNHEY, SVGAGI. This CDR3 has 14 amino acids. The CDR3 loop reads CASSPSGGNQPQHF. In DNA form, the CDR3 reads TGTGCCAGCAGCCCTAGCGGGGGCAATCAGCCCCAGCATTTT.

The table lists this clonotype with a few counts. V and J are TRBV12-3 or TRBV12-4 and TRBJ2-7; 7 bases agree with TRBD1. Trimming removed 6 bases from V and 1 base from J; junction bases left unmatched: 6. The CDR3 runs 14 residues. This CDR3 reads CASSRTGASYEQYF. In DNA, the CDR3 is TGTGCCAGCAGCCGTACAGGGGCATCCTACGAGCAGTACTTC.

The table lists this clonotype with many counts. The J gene is TRBJ2-7, the V gene TRBV28; D ambiguous. Germline V gene sequence: CDR1 MDHEN, CDR2 SYDVKM. The CDR3 covers 12 residues. V lost 6 bases to trimming and J lost 3 bases, with 9 bases between them. The CDR3 sequence is CASSLTRYEQYF. CDR3 nucleotides: TGTGCCAGCAGCTTGACTCGCTACGAGCAGTACTTC.

This clonotype was recorded a few times. The chain recombines TRBV18 with TRBJ2-5; 10 nucleotides align to TRBD2. Trimming at V came to 4 bases and at J to 1 base, leaving 3 bases not matched to a gene. The CDR3 sequence is 15 residues long. Germline values: CDR1 KGHSH, CDR2 LQKENI. Written as DNA, the CDR3 is TGTGCCAGCTCACTCGGACTAGCGGCCCAAGAGACCCAGTACTTC. This translates into CASSLGLAAQETQYF.

This clonotype was counted between two and nine times. This chain uses TRBV28 with TRBJ2-1; TRBD2 agrees at 8 bases. The CDR3 covers 11 residues. Trimming at V came to 9 bases and at J to 10 bases, leaving 5 bases not matched to a gene. Germline V gene data show CDR1 as MDHEN and CDR2 as SYDVKM. CDR3 amino acids: CARGAGEEQFF. The CDR3 nucleotides are TGTGCCAGAGGAGCGGGAGAAGAGCAGTTCTTC.

This chain uses TRBV9 with TRBJ2-7, with TRBD1 as a possible D gene (5 bases). The CDR3 loop spans 14 amino acids. Germline V gene lookup returns CDR1 SGDLS and CDR2 YYNGEE. Deletions cut 1 base from V and 3 bases from J, with 11 bases between. CDR3: CASSVSGHNYEQYF. CDR3 sequence (DNA): TGTGCCAGCAGCGTATCAGGACATAACTACGAGCAGTACTTC. Complete variable domain (other parts from reference TRBV9 and TRBJ2-7): DSGVTQTPKHLITATGQRVTLRCSPRSGDLSVYWYQQSLDQGLQFLIQYYNGEERAKGNILERFSAQQFPDLHSELNLSSLELGDSALYFCASSVSGHNYEQYFGPGTRLTVT.

This clonotype has ten or more counts. The rearrangement joins TRBV7-9 to TRBJ2-2; TRBD1 aligns across 7 bases. V trimming: 2 bases; J trimming: 6 bases; junction bases outside the gene matches: 6. The CDR3 is 15 residues long. Germline V CDR1 and CDR2: SEHNR, FQNEAQ (reference sequence). Here the CDR3 reads CASSLQQGFAGELFF. Written as DNA, the CDR3 is TGTGCCAGCAGCTTACAACAGGGGTTTGCCGGGGAGCTGTTTTTT.

This chain joins TRBV29-1 and TRBJ2-5, with D possibly being TRBD1 or TRBD2 (5 bases each). The germline CDR1 and CDR2 sequences are SQVTM and ANQGSEA. The CDR3 totals 13 residues. V dropped 4 bases and J dropped 5 bases, with 14 bases sitting between them. The CDR3 loop reads CSVVPGPGETQYF. The CDR3 bases are TGCAGCGTTGTCCCGGGGCCAGGGGAGACCCAGTACTTC.

This clonotype turned up a few times. V usage is TRBV6-5 and J usage is TRBJ1-1, with 8 bases fitting TRBD1. The V and J ends lost 6 bases and 2 bases, in that order; junction bases with no gene match: 5. The CDR3 contains 14 residues. Germline CDR1 and CDR2: MNHEY and SVGAGI. The CDR3 is CASSATGDNTEAFF. CDR3 nucleotides: TGTGCCAGCAGCGCGACAGGGGATAACACTGAAGCTTTCTTT.

The chain recombines TRBV5-1 with TRBJ2-6; no clear D gene. V was shortened by 0 bases and J by 0 bases, with 13 bases between the two germline ends. This CDR3 contains 18 residues. CDR1 and CDR2 from the germline V gene are SGHRS and YFSETQ. DNA for the CDR3: TGCGCCAGCAGCTTGGGAGGCAGAAGAGTCTCTGGGGCCAACGTCCTGACTTTC. Amino acids: CASSLGGRRVSGANVLTF.

This clonotype was picked up many times. This chain joins TRBV20-1 and TRBJ2-3, with TRBD2 identical over 12 bases. Germline CDR1 reads DFQATT; CDR2 reads SNEGSKA (reference sequence). The length of the CDR3 is 13 residues. The V gene end was trimmed by 5 bases and the J gene end by 5 bases; junction bases not matched to a gene: 2. CDR3 protein: CSAVGLAGDTQYF. CDR3 bases: TGCAGTGCTGTGGGACTAGCGGGAGATACGCAGTATTTT.

V and J are TRBV27 and TRBJ1-5, with D possibly TRBD1 on 5 matching bases. The ends were cut back, 2 bases at V and 3 bases at J, with 11 bases in the middle. Germline values: CDR1 MNHEY, CDR2 SMNVEV (reference sequence). The CDR3 covers 15 residues. CDR3 nucleotide sequence: TGTGCCAGCAGTTTAGTGGGGGACTACAATCAGCCCCAGCATTTT. As protein: CASSLVGDYNQPQHF.

This chain connects TRBV30 to TRBJ2-3; 12 nucleotides line up with TRBD2. The V and J ends lost 1 base and 0 bases, in that order; junction bases with no gene match: 2. Germline CDR1 GTSNPN, CDR2 SVGIG (reference sequence). The CDR3 has 16 residues. CDR3 amino acids: CAWSGTSGASTDTQYF. CDR3 nucleotides: TGTGCCTGGAGTGGGACTAGCGGGGCGAGCACAGATACGCAGTATTTT.

This clonotype was recorded a few times. The J gene is TRBJ2-5, the V gene TRBV7-6; 8 positions match TRBD1. The V segment lost 3 bases and the J segment 5 bases; nucleotides outside the gene matches: 5. Germline V CDR1 and CDR2: SGHVS, FNYEAQ. The length of the CDR3 is 14 residues. The CDR3 is CASSLTGVGETQYF. The CDR3, as DNA: TGTGCCAGCAGCTTGACAGGGGTCGGTGAGACCCAGTACTTC. Full variable domain (outside the CDR3, taken from reference TRBV7-6 and TRBJ2-5): GAGVSQSPRYKVTKRGQDVALRCDPISGHVSLYWYRQALGQGPEFLTYFNYEAQQDKSGLPNDRFSAERPEGSISTLTIQRTEQRDSAMYRCASSLTGVGETQYFGPGTRLLVL.

This clonotype has just a few counts. The chain employs TRBV9 and TRBJ2-7; D uncertain. Germline V gene sequence: CDR1 SGDLS, CDR2 YYNGEE. V was cut by 0 bases and J by 7 bases, with 11 bases left in between. The CDR3 is made up of 13 amino acids. The CDR3 region is CASSVDSGKEQYF. As DNA, the CDR3 is TGTGCCAGCAGCGTAGACTCCGGAAAAGAGCAGTACTTC.

This clonotype was observed at least ten times. The J gene is TRBJ2-2, the V gene TRBV28; 10 bases line up with TRBD1. This CDR3 has 15 amino acids. Germline CDR1 and CDR2: MDHEN and SYDVKM. Trimming removed 4 bases from V and 5 bases from J; junction bases left unmatched: 4. The DNA of the CDR3 is TGTGCCAGCAGTTGGACAGGGGGTGGTACCGGGGAGCTGTTTTTT. It yields the protein CASSWTGGGTGELFF.

The chain combines TRBV27 with TRBJ2-7; 8 bases match TRBD1. The trim removed 2 bases at V and 3 bases at J, leaving 3 bases unmatched. CDR1 is MNHEY, CDR2 SMNVEV, per germline (reference sequence). The CDR3 contains 14 residues. The CDR3 here is CASSLLGQGYEQYF. The CDR3 region has the DNA TGTGCCAGCAGTTTACTTGGACAGGGCTACGAGCAGTACTTC.

The chain recombines TRBV28 with TRBJ2-1, with D hard to call. The CDR3 consists of 10 residues. CDR1 and CDR2 from the germline V gene are MDHEN and SYDVKM. Trimming took 6 bases from V and 9 from J, leaving 6 bases between them. Written as DNA, the CDR3 is TGTGCCAGCAGAGGAATTGAGCAGTTCTTC. Protein product: CASRGIEQFF.